This TCR beta chain was identified in a study of blood T cell repertoires in COVID-19. The germline gives CDR1 SGHTA, CDR2 FQGTGA. The V end lost 5 bases, the J end lost 0 bases, and 7 bases lay between the germline ends. This CDR3 region has 13 residues. The authors' processing: Quantification of nucleated cells was approximated via reference gene primer amplification. Here immunoSEQ multiplex PCR was the method, and the copy in TCRdb shows in-frame clones only, minus some. That table furnishes V, J and clone size, whereas the DNA furnished D and trimming. The data hold some 230,000 clones, with around 91% observed a single time.

This chain uses TRBV7-3 with TRBJ2-5; D possibly corresponds to TRBD1 (6 bases). This receptor was identified in a woman between 18 and 29 years old in a cohort exposed to, infected with or recovered from COVID-19 (not recorded which). The sequenced sample consisted of PBMCs or T cells enriched from blood (not recorded which). Here the CDR3 reads CASSRQDQETQYF. The CDR3 nucleotides read TGTGCCAGCAGCAGACAGGACCAAGAGACCCAGTACTTC. Full variable domain (remainder filled in from reference TRBV7-3 and TRBJ2-5): GAGVSQTPSNKVTEKGKYVELRCDPISGHTALYWYRQSLGQGPEFLIYFQGTGAADDSGLPNDRFFAVRPEGSVSTLKIQRTERGDSAVYLCASSRQDQETQYFGPGTRLLVL.